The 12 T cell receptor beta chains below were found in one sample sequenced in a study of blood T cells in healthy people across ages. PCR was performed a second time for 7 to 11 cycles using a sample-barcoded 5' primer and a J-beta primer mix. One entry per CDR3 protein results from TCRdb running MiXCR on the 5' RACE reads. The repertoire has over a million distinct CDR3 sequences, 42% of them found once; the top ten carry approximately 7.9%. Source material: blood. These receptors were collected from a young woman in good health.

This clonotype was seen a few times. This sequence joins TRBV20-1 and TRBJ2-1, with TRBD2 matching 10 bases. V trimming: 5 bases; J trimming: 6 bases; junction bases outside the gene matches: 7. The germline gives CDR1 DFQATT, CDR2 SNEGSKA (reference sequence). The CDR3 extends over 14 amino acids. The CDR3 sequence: CSASIAGGVNEQFF. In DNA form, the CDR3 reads TGCAGTGCTTCTATAGCGGGAGGCGTCAATGAGCAGTTCTTC.

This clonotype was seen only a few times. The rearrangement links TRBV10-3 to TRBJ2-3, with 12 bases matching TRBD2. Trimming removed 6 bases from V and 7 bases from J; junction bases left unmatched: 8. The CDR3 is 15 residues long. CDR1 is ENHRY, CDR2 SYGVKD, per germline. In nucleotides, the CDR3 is TGTGCCATCAGCCAGGGACTAGCGGGTTTTAATACGCAGTATTTT. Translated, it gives CAISQGLAGFNTQYF.

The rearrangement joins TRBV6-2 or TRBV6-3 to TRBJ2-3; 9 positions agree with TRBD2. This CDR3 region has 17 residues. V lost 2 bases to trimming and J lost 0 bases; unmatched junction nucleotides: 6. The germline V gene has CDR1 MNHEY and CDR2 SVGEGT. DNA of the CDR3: TGTGCCAGCAGTTACCGGCTAGCGGGGTCCAGCACAGATACGCAGTATTTT. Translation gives CASSYRLAGSSTDTQYF.

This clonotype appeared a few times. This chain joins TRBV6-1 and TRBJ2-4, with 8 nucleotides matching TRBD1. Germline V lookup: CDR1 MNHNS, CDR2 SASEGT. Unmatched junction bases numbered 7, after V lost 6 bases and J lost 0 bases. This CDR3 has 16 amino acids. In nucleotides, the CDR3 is TGTGCCAGCAGCGAAAGACAGGGGCTAGCCAAAAACATTCAGTACTTC. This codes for CASSERQGLAKNIQYF.

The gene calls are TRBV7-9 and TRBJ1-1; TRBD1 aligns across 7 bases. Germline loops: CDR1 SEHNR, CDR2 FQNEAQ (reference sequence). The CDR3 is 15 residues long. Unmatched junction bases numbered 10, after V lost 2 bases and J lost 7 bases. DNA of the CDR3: TGTGCCAGCAGCTTAATTGGGCAGGGGGTGTTTGAAGCTTTCTTT. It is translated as CASSLIGQGVFEAFF.

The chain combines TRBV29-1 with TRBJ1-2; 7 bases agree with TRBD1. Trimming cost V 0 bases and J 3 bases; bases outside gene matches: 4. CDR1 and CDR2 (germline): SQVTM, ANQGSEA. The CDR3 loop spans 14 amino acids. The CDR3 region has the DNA TGCAGCGTTGAAGATCGAACAGGGGACTATGGCTACACCTTC. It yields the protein CSVEDRTGDYGYTF.

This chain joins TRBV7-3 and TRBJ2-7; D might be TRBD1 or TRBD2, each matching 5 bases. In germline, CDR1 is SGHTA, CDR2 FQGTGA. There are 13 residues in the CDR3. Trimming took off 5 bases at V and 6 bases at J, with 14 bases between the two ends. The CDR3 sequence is CASSPLGESEQYF. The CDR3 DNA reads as TGTGCCAGCAGCCCCTTGGGGGAGAGCGAGCAGTACTTC.

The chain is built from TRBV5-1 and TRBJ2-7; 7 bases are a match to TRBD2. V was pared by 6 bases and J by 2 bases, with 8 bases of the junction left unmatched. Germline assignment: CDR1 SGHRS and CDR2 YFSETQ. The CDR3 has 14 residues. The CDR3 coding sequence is TGCGCCAGCACGCTAGCGGCGGAACCCTACGAGCAGTACTTC. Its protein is CASTLAAEPYEQYF.

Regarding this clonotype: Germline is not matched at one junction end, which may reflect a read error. CDR3 sequence reads: CAGSQDPAGLYNEQFF. CDR3 DNA: TGCGCCGGCAGCCAAGATCCAGCAGGCTTATACAATGAGCAGTTCTTC. This sequence joins TRBV4-1 and TRBJ2-1; D gene uncertain. Per the germline V gene, CDR1 is MGHRA and CDR2 is YSYEKL. This CDR3 is built from 16 residues.

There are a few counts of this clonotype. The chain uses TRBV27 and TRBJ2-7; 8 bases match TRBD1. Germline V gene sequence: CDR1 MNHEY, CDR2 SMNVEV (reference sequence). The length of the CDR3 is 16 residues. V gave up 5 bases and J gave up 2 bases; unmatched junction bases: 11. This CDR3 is CASSPVWTGITYEQYF. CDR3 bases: TGTGCCAGCAGTCCCGTATGGACAGGGATTACCTACGAGCAGTACTTC.

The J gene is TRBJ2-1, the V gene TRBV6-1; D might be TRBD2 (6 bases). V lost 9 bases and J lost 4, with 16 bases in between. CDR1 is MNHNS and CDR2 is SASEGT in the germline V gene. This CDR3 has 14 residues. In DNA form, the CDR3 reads TGTGCCAGTAGCGGACGGATGAGATACAATGAGCAGTTCTTC. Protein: CASSGRMRYNEQFF.

The CDR3 region is CSAHPAGSYEQYF. In DNA form, the CDR3 reads TGCAGTGCCCACCCGGCAGGGTCCTACGAGCAGTACTTC. The chain recombines TRBV20-1 with TRBJ2-7, with D maybe TRBD1 (5 bases). CDR3 length equals 13 residues. Trimming took off 6 bases at V and 1 base at J, with 13 bases between the two ends. Germline V gives CDR1 DFQATT, CDR2 SNEGSKA (reference sequence).